These 15 T cell receptor beta chains came from one sample sequenced in a study of control samples from healthy donors and cancer patients. Here immunoSEQ multiplex PCR was the method, and the copy in TCRdb shows in-frame clones only, minus some. Here the sample spans 70,000 or so clones, 75% to 90% being singletons. Sequencing used PBMCs. The receptors originated from a woman in her forties or fifties with lung cancer.

J is TRBJ2-3 and V is TRBV10-1, with 7 bases identical to TRBD1. Per germline, CDR1 WNHNN and CDR2 SYGVQD (reference sequence). The CDR3 has 13 residues. The V gene end was trimmed by 4 bases and the J gene end by 4 bases; junction bases not matched to a gene: 2. This CDR3 reads CASSGQGADTQYF. Here the CDR3 DNA reads TGCGCCAGCAGTGGGCAGGGGGCAGATACGCAGTATTTT.

The genes are TRBV24-1 and TRBJ1-5; maybe TRBD1 (5 bases). Germline V gives CDR1 KGHDR, CDR2 SFDVKD. The CDR3 runs to 15 residues. Trimming took 5 bases from V and 4 from J, leaving 14 bases between them. CDR3 region: CATSAPGTENQPQHF. Written as DNA, the CDR3 is TGTGCCACCAGTGCTCCTGGGACGGAAAATCAGCCCCAGCATTTT.

The rearrangement links TRBV30 to TRBJ2-2, with no clear D. Germline CDR1 reads GTSNPN; CDR2 reads SVGIG (reference sequence). The CDR3 runs to 12 residues. The germline V and J ends were trimmed by 1 base and 5 bases, with 5 bases remaining between them. Here the CDR3 reads CAWSDKTGELFF. The CDR3 DNA sequence: TGTGCCTGGAGTGATAAGACCGGGGAGCTGTTTTTT.

V and J are TRBV4-1 and TRBJ1-3; no definite D call. Germline CDR1 MGHRA, CDR2 YSYEKL. The CDR3 covers 15 residues. Trimming shortened V by 3 bases and J by 0 bases, and 9 bases separated the two germline ends. CDR3 bases: TGCGCCAGCAGCCAGGACCCAAGCTCTGGAAACACCATATATTTT. Amino acid sequence: CASSQDPSSGNTIYF.

Within the sample, this clone is large. The gene calls are TRBV11-2 and TRBJ2-2, with D perhaps given as TRBD1 or TRBD2 (5 bases each). Per germline, CDR1 SGHAT and CDR2 FQNNGV. Between the trimmed V and J ends, which lost 3 bases and 1 base, there was a span of 18 bases. CDR3 size: 18 residues. The CDR3 DNA follows: TGTGCCAGCAGCTTCCCCCTTTCGGGACGAAGGAACACCGGGGAGCTGTTTTTT. As protein: CASSFPLSGRRNTGELFF.

This chain joins TRBV10-2 and TRBJ1-2, with D unclear. This CDR3 comprises 13 residues. Germline values: CDR1 WSHSY, CDR2 SAAADI. V was clipped by 5 bases and J by 8 bases, with 15 bases between them. The CDR3 spells CASSLDGLYGYTF. CDR3 DNA sequence: TGCGCCAGCAGTCTGGACGGACTGTACGGCTACACCTTC.

This rearrangement joins TRBV30 to TRBJ1-1; D unresolved. The CDR3 length is 13 residues. The V gene's germline CDR1 is GTSNPN and CDR2 SVGIG (reference sequence). V lost 0 bases to trimming and J lost 1 base, with 6 bases between them. Here the CDR3 reads CAWSVTQNTEAFF. The CDR3, as DNA: TGTGCCTGGAGTGTAACGCAGAACACTGAAGCTTTCTTT.

This clone has only one observation. The chain links TRBV19 to TRBJ1-1; no reliable D call. Trimming cost V 5 bases and J 5 bases, with 12 bases left between them. This CDR3 has 13 amino acids. Germline V CDR1 and CDR2: LNHDA, SQIVND (reference sequence). CDR3 sequence (DNA): TGTGCCAGTAGTCGAAGTGGGGAGACTGAAGCTTTCTTT. Residues: CASSRSGETEAFF.

The V gene is TRBV6-2 or TRBV6-3, the J gene TRBJ1-1, with 7 bases fitting TRBD1. With 4 bases clipped from V and 4 bases from J, the junction kept 3 bases outside the gene matches. Per the germline V gene, CDR1 is MNHEY and CDR2 is SVGEGT. There are 13 residues in the CDR3. CDR3 sequence reads: CASSFRGITEAFF. The DNA of the CDR3 is TGTGCCAGCAGTTTCAGGGGGATCACTGAAGCTTTCTTT.

The CDR3 bases are TGTGCCAGCAGCTTGTGGGGACAGCCCCAGCATTTT. Encoded protein: CASSLWGQPQHF. V usage is TRBV5-8 and J usage is TRBJ1-5; D not certain. This CDR3 is built from 12 residues. V dropped 1 base and J dropped 7 bases, with 6 bases sitting between them. The V gene's germline CDR1 is SGHTS and CDR2 YDEGEE.

The rearrangement joins TRBV2 to TRBJ1-6, with D perhaps TRBD1 (5 bases). The germline V gene encodes CDR1 SNHLY and CDR2 FYNNEI. The V end was cut by 6 bases, the J end by 8 bases, with 11 bases between. The CDR3 has 13 residues. The chain's CDR3 is CASRGVEDSPLHF. Here the CDR3 DNA reads TGTGCCAGCAGGGGGGTGGAGGATTCACCCCTCCACTTT.

The chain has TRBV4-2 and TRBJ1-3, with TRBD1 identical over 7 bases. The CDR3 spans 16 residues. The V segment lost 6 bases and the J segment 0 bases; nucleotides outside the gene matches: 8. Germline-derived CDR1 and CDR2 are LGHNA and YNFKEQ. The CDR3 is CASRPTGPLSGNTIYF. CDR3 nucleotide sequence: TGTGCCAGCAGACCGACAGGGCCTCTCTCTGGAAACACCATATATTTT.

The gene calls are TRBV24-1 and TRBJ2-1, with 10 bases that match TRBD2. This CDR3 is built from 16 residues. Germline lookup yields CDR1 KGHDR and CDR2 SFDVKD. The ends lost 4 bases at V and 4 bases at J; junction bases unmatched: 6. The CDR3 sequence is CATSEPTSGAYNEQFF. The CDR3 DNA reads TGTGCCACCAGTGAGCCAACTAGCGGGGCTTACAATGAGCAGTTCTTC.

The chain employs TRBV19 and TRBJ2-1; 14 bases map to TRBD2. The CDR3 consists of 16 residues. The germline CDR1 and CDR2 sequences are LNHDA and SQIVND (reference sequence). J was trimmed by 9 bases and V by 4 bases; bases with no gene match: 8. CDR3 loop: CASSRGTSGGIGEQFF. CDR3 nucleotides: TGTGCCAGTAGTAGAGGGACTAGCGGGGGAATAGGTGAGCAGTTCTTC.

The J gene is TRBJ2-2, the V gene TRBV5-5; D may be TRBD2 (6 bases). V lost 0 bases and J 1 base, leaving 7 bases between the germline ends. Per germline, CDR1 SGHKS and CDR2 YYEKEE (reference sequence). The CDR3 length is 15 residues. The CDR3 sequence: CASSLGSGNTGELFF. Written as DNA, the CDR3 is TGTGCCAGCAGCTTGGGTAGCGGGAACACCGGGGAGCTGTTTTTT.